These 20 T cell receptor beta chains were sequenced from one sample in a study of cytomegalovirus exposure and HLA in healthy donors. The study ran its PCR with 60 Vbeta and 13 Jbeta primers. The repertoire was sequenced with immunoSEQ multiplex PCR; TCRdb's copy has only in-frame clones and lacks some. The sample lists approximately 100,000 clones, approximately 69% occurring once. Sequencing was done on a sample of PBMCs. These receptors came from a female donor in good health and CMV-seronegative.

The chain has TRBV6-5 and TRBJ1-2, with D possibly matching TRBD1 (5 bases). V shed 2 bases and J shed 5 bases, with 12 bases lying between them. This CDR3 has 14 amino acids. Looked up from germline, CDR1 is MNHEY and CDR2 is SVGAGI. Written as DNA, the CDR3 is TGTGCCAGCAGTTACGGGCAGGGACTTTATGGCTACACCTTC. Translated, it gives CASSYGQGLYGYTF.

The rearrangement links TRBV9 to TRBJ2-2; 9 bases line up with TRBD2. Germline V gene sequence: CDR1 SGDLS, CDR2 YYNGEE. V dropped 1 base and J dropped 2; count of bases not matched to a gene: 0. The CDR3 is 15 residues long. The CDR3 nucleotides are TGTGCCAGCAGCGTACTAGCGGGAAACACCGGGGAGCTGTTTTTT. It is translated as CASSVLAGNTGELFF.

V usage is TRBV30 and J usage is TRBJ1-1; a possible D gene is TRBD1 (6 bases). The V end lost 7 bases, the J end lost 6 bases, and 15 bases lay between the germline ends. This CDR3 has 12 residues. Germline V lookup: CDR1 GTSNPN, CDR2 SVGIG (reference sequence). The DNA for the CDR3 is TGTGCCTTCACTAGAGGGGGAGCTGAAGCTTTCTTT. Translation: CAFTRGGAEAFF.

The chain has TRBV2 and TRBJ1-2; 11 positions match TRBD1. Germline CDR1 SNHLY, CDR2 FYNNEI. The CDR3 is 15 amino acids. V shed 5 bases and J 4 bases; nucleotides not matched to a gene: 6. The CDR3 DNA is TGTGCCAGCAGTCCCGGACAGGGGGCTAGCTATGGCTACACCTTC. Protein sequence: CASSPGQGASYGYTF. Together with reference TRBV2 and TRBJ1-2, the CDR3 gives the full variable domain: EPEVTQTPSHQVTQMGQEVILRCVPISNHLYFYWYRQILGQKVEFLVSFYNNEISEKSEIFDDQFSVERPDGSNFTLKIRSTKLEDSAMYFCASSPGQGASYGYTFGSGTRLTVV.

The chain links TRBV2 to TRBJ1-4; D is uncertain. V gave up 8 bases and J gave up 7 bases, with 5 bases separating them. This CDR3 is 10 amino acids long. CDR1 is SNHLY, CDR2 FYNNEI, per germline. The CDR3 DNA is TGTGCCAGCTCCATTGAAAAACTGTTTTTT. Translating it yields CASSIEKLFF.

This clone was observed a few times. V gene TRBV29-1 combines with J gene TRBJ1-1, with D possibly TRBD1 on 6 matching bases. There are 14 residues in the CDR3. Trimming took off 3 bases at V and 1 base at J, with 12 bases between the two ends. The germline gives CDR1 SQVTM, CDR2 ANQGSEA. The CDR3 region has the DNA TGCAGCGTTGATATCACAGGGAGGAACACTGAAGCTTTCTTT. The encoded protein is CSVDITGRNTEAFF.

This sequence joins TRBV2 and TRBJ2-6; 7 bases agree with TRBD1. Germline loops: CDR1 SNHLY, CDR2 FYNNEI. V dropped 6 bases and J dropped 0; count of bases not matched to a gene: 5. The CDR3 totals 16 residues. The CDR3 loop is CASRTGLPSGANVLTF. CDR3 nucleotide sequence: TGTGCCAGCAGGACAGGGTTGCCCTCTGGGGCCAACGTCCTGACTTTC.

This chain uses TRBV2 with TRBJ1-2; D is possibly TRBD1 (5 bases). CDR3 size: 13 residues. Germline lookup yields CDR1 SNHLY and CDR2 FYNNEI. V lost 3 bases, J lost 4 bases, and 9 bases lay in between. The CDR3 DNA reads TGTGCCAGCAGTGACCCGGGGGGCTATGGCTACACCTTC. Protein sequence: CASSDPGGYGYTF.

The J gene is TRBJ2-7, the V gene TRBV6-5, with 7 bases fitting TRBD1. J was trimmed by 5 bases and V by 1 base; bases with no gene match: 8. The CDR3 runs 15 residues. CDR1 MNHEY and CDR2 SVGAGI come from the germline V gene. For the CDR3, the DNA is TGTGCCAGCAGTTACTACAAAGGGACAGCACACGAGCAGTACTTC. Translated: CASSYYKGTAHEQYF.

The V call is TRBV23-1, the J call TRBJ1-2, with 9 positions matching TRBD1. TRBV23-1 is an ORF, and what it does is uncertain. The CDR3 has 16 residues. V dropped 8 bases and J dropped 2; count of bases not matched to a gene: 12. The CDR3 DNA follows: TGCGCCAGCCCCAAGACCGGGACAGGGCCCAACTATGGCTACACCTTC. As protein: CASPKTGTGPNYGYTF.

The count of this clone is one. The chain links TRBV5-4 to TRBJ2-3, with D perhaps TRBD2 (7 bases). The V end was cut by 6 bases, the J end by 8 bases, with 22 bases between. The CDR3 extends over 15 amino acids. Germline V CDR1 and CDR2: SGHNT, YYREEE (reference sequence). The CDR3 sequence is CASTPEGEGRVTQYF. The DNA for the CDR3 is TGTGCCAGCACCCCGGAGGGGGAGGGGAGAGTTACGCAGTATTTT.

The chain carries TRBV7-2 and TRBJ2-3, with D maybe TRBD2 (6 bases). CDR1 is SGHTA, CDR2 FQGNSA, per germline. This CDR3 is 15 amino acids long. V was clipped by 5 bases and J by 2 bases, with 14 bases between them. In nucleotides, the CDR3 is TGTGCCAGCAGCCCCGGACTAACCTTCACAGATACGCAGTATTTT. Its protein product is CASSPGLTFTDTQYF.

The CDR3 nucleotides read TGCAGCGTTGAAACGGGGGCGGGCAGGGGGCATGAGCAGTTCTTC. This translates into CSVETGAGRGHEQFF. The chain links TRBV29-1 to TRBJ2-1, with 8 positions matching TRBD1. Trimming removed 2 bases from V and 8 bases from J; junction bases left unmatched: 11. The CDR3 runs 15 residues. Germline-derived CDR1 and CDR2 are SQVTM and ANQGSEA.

The V and J genes are TRBV25-1 and TRBJ2-3, with D hard to call. The CDR3 contains 14 residues. Trimming cost V 8 bases and J 2 bases, with 14 bases left between them. Germline V lookup: CDR1 MGHDK, CDR2 SYGVNS. CDR3 residues: CASSRSPYTDTQYF. The CDR3 nucleotides are TGTGCCAGCTCCCGGTCACCCTACACAGATACGCAGTATTTT.

This clone was counted once. The CDR3 sequence: CASSVTGKRWEKLFF. The CDR3 region has the DNA TGTGCCAGCAGTGTAACGGGGAAGCGTTGGGAAAAACTGTTTTTT. The genes are TRBV25-1 and TRBJ1-4; no definite D call. The CDR3 totals 15 residues. CDR1 is MGHDK and CDR2 is SYGVNS in the germline V gene. The V and J ends lost 4 bases and 8 bases respectively, with 17 bases between them.

This clone has just a few counts. The chain joins TRBV6-6 to TRBJ1-1, with TRBD1 identical over 7 bases. This CDR3 has 12 residues. V gave up 8 bases and J gave up 7 bases; unmatched junction bases: 7. Germline V gives CDR1 MNHNY, CDR2 SVGAGI (reference sequence). The CDR3 coding sequence is TGTGCCAGCCTGACAGGGAAGAATGAAGCTTTCTTT. As protein: CASLTGKNEAFF.

CDR3 sequence (DNA): TGTGCCAGCAGCTCATTGCAGGGGTCCACCGGGGAGCTGTTTTTT. Translating gives CASSSLQGSTGELFF. The gene calls are TRBV7-6 and TRBJ2-2; possible D gene TRBD1, 6 bases. Germline lookup yields CDR1 SGHVS and CDR2 FNYEAQ. Trimming stripped 4 bases from V and 4 bases from J, with 13 bases between. The length of the CDR3 is 15 residues.

The chain links TRBV5-1 to TRBJ2-5; a weak D match, TRBD1 (6 bases). The length of the CDR3 is 15 residues. Germline CDR1 and CDR2: SGHRS and YFSETQ. Trimming took 0 bases from V and 5 from J, leaving 14 bases between them. CDR3 nucleotides: TGCGCCAGCAGCTTGGGTACAGGGTGGCCGGAGACCCAGTACTTC. Its translation is CASSLGTGWPETQYF. Based on the CDR3 plus reference TRBV5-1 and TRBJ2-5, the full variable domain is KAGVTQTPRYLIKTRGQQVTLSCSPISGHRSVSWYQQTPGQGLQFLFEYFSETQRNKGNFPGRFSGRQFSNSRSEMNVSTLELGDSALYLCASSLGTGWPETQYFGPGTRLLVL.

V usage is TRBV7-2 and J usage is TRBJ2-3; D is perhaps TRBD2 (5 bases). The germline gives CDR1 SGHTA, CDR2 FQGNSA. Trimming pared 2 bases from V and 2 bases from J, leaving 8 bases between. The CDR3 length is 14 residues. The CDR3 is CASSLIGNTDTQYF. In nucleotides, the CDR3 is TGTGCCAGCAGCTTAATCGGGAACACAGATACGCAGTATTTT.

This sequence joins TRBV7-9 and TRBJ2-5, with a tentative D call TRBD2 (6 bases). Trimming shortened V by 6 bases and J by 2 bases, and 13 bases separated the two germline ends. Per germline, CDR1 SEHNR and CDR2 FQNEAQ (reference sequence). The CDR3 is 14 residues long. As DNA, the CDR3 is TGTGCCAGCAGTCCCGCTGGAGGGCAAGAGACCCAGTACTTC. Protein sequence: CASSPAGGQETQYF.